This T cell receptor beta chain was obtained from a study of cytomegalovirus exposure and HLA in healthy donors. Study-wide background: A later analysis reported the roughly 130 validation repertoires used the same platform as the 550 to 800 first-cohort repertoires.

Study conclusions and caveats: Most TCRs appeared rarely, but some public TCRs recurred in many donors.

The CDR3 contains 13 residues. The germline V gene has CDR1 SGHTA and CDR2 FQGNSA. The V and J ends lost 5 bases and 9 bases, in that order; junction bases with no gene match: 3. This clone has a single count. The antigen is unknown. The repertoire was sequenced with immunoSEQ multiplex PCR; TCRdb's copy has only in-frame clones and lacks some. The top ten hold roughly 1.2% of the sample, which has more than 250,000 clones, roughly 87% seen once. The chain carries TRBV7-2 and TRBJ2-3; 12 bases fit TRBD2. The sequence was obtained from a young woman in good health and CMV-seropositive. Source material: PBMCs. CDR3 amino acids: CASSKGLAGTQYF. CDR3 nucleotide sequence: TGTGCCAGCAGCAAAGGACTAGCGGGGACGCAGTATTTT.